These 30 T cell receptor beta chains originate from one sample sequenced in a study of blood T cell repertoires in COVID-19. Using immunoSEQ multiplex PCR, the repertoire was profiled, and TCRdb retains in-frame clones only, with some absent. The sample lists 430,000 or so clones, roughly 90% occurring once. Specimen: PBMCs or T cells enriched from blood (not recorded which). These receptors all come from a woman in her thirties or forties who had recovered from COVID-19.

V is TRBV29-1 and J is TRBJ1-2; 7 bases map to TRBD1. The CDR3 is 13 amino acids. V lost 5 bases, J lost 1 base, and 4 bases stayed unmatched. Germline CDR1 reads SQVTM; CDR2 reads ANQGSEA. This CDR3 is CSVLQGSNYGYTF. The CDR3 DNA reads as TGCAGCGTTCTACAGGGGAGTAACTATGGCTACACCTTC. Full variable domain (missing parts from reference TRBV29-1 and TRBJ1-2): SAVISQKPSRDICQRGTSLTIQCQVDSQVTMMFWYRQQPGQSLTLIATANQGSEATYESGFVIDKFPISRPNLTFSTLTVSNMSPEDSSIYLCSVLQGSNYGYTFGSGTRLTVV.

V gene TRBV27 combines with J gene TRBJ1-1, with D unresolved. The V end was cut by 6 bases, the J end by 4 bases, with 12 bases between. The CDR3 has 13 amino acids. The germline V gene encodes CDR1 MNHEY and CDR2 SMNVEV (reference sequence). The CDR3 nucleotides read TGTGCCAGCAGGAGGCACGTGGGCACTGAAGCTTTCTTT. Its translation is CASRRHVGTEAFF.

DNA of the CDR3: TGCGCCAGCACTCCCACCACAGGGATAAACTATGGCTACACCTTC. This gives the protein CASTPTTGINYGYTF. The chain links TRBV5-1 to TRBJ1-2; D is perhaps TRBD1 (6 bases). CDR1 is SGHRS, CDR2 YFSETQ, per germline. The CDR3 extends over 15 amino acids. V gave up 6 bases and J gave up 2 bases, with 17 bases separating them.

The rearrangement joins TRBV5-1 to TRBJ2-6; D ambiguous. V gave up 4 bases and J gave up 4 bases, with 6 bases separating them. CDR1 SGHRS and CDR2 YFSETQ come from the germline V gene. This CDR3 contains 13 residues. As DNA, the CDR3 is TGCGCCAGCAGCCTTTTAGGGGCCAACGTCCTGACTTTC. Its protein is CASSLLGANVLTF.

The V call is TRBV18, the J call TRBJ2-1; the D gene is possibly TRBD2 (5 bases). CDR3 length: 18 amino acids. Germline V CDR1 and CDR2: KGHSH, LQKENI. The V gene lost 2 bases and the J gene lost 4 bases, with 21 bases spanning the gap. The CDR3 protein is CASSPGLAPRQGYNEQFF. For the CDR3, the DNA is TGTGCCAGCTCACCAGGGCTAGCCCCCAGGCAAGGTTACAATGAGCAGTTCTTC.

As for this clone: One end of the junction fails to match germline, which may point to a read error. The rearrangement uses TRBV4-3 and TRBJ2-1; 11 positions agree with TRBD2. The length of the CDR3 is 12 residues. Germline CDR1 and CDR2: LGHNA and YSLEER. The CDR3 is CASSQDSGLAVF. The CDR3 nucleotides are TGCGCCAGCAGCCAAGACTCGGGACTAGCGGTCTTC.

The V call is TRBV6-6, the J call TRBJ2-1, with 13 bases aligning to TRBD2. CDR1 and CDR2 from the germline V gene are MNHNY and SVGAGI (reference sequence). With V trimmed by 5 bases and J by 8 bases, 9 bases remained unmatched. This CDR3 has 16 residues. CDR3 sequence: CASSRGLAGVHHEQFF. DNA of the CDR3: TGTGCCAGCAGTCGAGGACTAGCGGGAGTACATCATGAGCAGTTCTTC.

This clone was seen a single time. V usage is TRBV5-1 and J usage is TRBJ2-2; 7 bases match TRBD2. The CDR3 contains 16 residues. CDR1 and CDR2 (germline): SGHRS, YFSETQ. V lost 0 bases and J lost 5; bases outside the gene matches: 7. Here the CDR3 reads CASSLAGGSGTGELFF. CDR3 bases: TGCGCCAGCAGCTTGGCGGGGGGTAGCGGGACCGGGGAGCTGTTTTTT.

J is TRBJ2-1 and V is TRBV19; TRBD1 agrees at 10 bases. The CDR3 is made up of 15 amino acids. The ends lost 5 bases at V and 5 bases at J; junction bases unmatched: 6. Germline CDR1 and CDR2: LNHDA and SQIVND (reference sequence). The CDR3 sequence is CASSSRTGGNNEQFF. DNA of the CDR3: TGTGCCAGTAGTTCACGGACAGGGGGGAACAATGAGCAGTTCTTC.

The chain's CDR3 is CASSLAGRVADTQYF. CDR3 in DNA: TGTGCCAGCAGCTTAGCGGGCAGGGTGGCAGATACGCAGTATTTT. The chain employs TRBV11-2 and TRBJ2-3; a weak D match, TRBD1 (5 bases). In germline, CDR1 is SGHAT, CDR2 FQNNGV. This CDR3 comprises 15 residues. V lost 1 base, J lost 4 bases, and 12 bases lay in between.

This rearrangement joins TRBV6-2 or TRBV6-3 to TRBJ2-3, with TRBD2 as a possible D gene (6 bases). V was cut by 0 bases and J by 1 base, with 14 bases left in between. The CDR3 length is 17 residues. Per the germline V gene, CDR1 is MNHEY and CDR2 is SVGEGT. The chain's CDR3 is CASSYSSTVAGTDTQYF. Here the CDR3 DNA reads TGTGCCAGCAGTTACTCGAGTACGGTAGCGGGCACAGATACGCAGTATTTT.

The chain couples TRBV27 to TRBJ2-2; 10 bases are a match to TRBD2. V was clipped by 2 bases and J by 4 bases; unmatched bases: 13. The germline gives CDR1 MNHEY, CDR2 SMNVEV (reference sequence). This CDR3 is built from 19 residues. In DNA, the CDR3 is TGTGCCAGCAGTTTACCCCTTAGCGGGAGGCCGGGGAGCACCGGGGAGCTGTTTTTT. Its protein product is CASSLPLSGRPGSTGELFF.

This CDR3 is CASSDARISTDTQYF. The CDR3 DNA follows: TGTGCCAGCAGTGACGCGAGGATTAGCACAGATACGCAGTATTTT. The chain combines TRBV2 with TRBJ2-3; D remains ambiguous. This CDR3 region has 15 residues. Trimming pared 3 bases from V and 0 bases from J, leaving 10 bases between. Germline V gene data show CDR1 as SNHLY and CDR2 as FYNNEI.

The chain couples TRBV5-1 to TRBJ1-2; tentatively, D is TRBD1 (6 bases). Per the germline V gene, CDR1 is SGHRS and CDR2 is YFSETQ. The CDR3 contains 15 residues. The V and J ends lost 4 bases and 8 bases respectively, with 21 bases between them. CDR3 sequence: CASSQGTVGLGGYTF. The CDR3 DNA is TGCGCCAGCAGCCAGGGGACGGTTGGACTCGGAGGCTACACCTTC.

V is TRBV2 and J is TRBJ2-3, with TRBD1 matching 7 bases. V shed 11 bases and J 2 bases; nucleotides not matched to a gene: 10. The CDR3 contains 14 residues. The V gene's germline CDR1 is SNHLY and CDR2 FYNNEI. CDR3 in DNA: TGTGCCTCCGAGGGACAGCAATCCACAGATACGCAGTATTTT. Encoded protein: CASEGQQSTDTQYF.

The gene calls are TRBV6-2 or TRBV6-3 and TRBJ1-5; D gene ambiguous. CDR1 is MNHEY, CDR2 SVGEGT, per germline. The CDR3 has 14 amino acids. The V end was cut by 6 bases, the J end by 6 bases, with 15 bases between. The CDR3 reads CASSPSRWAQPQHF. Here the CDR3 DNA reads TGTGCCAGCAGCCCCAGCCGGTGGGCTCAGCCCCAGCATTTT.

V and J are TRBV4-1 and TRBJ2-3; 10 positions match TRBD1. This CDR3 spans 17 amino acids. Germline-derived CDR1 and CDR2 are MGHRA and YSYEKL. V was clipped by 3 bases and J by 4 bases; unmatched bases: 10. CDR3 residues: CASSHIGGQGKSDTQYF. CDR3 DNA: TGCGCCAGCAGCCACATTGGGGGACAGGGGAAGTCAGATACGCAGTATTTT.

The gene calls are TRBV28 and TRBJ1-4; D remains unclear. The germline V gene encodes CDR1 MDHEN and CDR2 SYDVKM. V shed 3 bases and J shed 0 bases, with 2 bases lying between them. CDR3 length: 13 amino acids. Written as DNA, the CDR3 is TGTGCCAGCAGTTTTACAACTAATGAAAAACTGTTTTTT. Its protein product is CASSFTTNEKLFF.

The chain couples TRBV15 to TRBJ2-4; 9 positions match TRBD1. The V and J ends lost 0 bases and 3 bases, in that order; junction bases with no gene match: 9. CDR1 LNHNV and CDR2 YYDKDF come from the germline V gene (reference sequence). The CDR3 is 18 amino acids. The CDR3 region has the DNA TGTGCCACCAGCAGAGAGGGTTGGGGACAGGGAGACAAAAACATTCAGTACTTC. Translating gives CATSREGWGQGDKNIQYF.

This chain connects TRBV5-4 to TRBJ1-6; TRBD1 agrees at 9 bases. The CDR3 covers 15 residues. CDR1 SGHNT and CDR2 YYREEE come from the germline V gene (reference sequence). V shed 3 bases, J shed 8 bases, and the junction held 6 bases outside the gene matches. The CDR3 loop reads CASSYRTGVDSPLHF. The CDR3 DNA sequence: TGTGCCAGCAGCTACCGGACAGGGGTCGATTCACCCCTCCACTTT.

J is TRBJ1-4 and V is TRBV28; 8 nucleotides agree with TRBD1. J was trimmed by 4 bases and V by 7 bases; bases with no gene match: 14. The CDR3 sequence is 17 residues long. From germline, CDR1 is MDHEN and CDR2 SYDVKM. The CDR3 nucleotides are TGTGCCAGCACCATAGGACAGGGTATTACAAGTAATGAAAAACTGTTTTTT. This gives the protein CASTIGQGITSNEKLFF.

The CDR3 spells CASSSHSGGETEAFF. CDR3 nucleotides: TGTGCCAGCAGCTCCCACAGCGGGGGGGAAACTGAAGCTTTCTTT. The chain uses TRBV13 and TRBJ1-1; weak D call: TRBD1 (5 bases). The V end was cut by 4 bases, the J end by 5 bases, with 17 bases between. Germline V gene lookup returns CDR1 PRHDT and CDR2 FYEKMQ (reference sequence). This CDR3 spans 15 amino acids.

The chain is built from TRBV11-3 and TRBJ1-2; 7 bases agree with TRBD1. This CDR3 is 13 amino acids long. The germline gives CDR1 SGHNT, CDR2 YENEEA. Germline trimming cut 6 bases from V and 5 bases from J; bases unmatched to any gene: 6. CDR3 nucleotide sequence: TGTGCCAGCAGTGCCCAGGGGGTGTATGGCTACACCTTC. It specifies CASSAQGVYGYTF. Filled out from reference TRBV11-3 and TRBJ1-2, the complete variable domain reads EAGVVQSPRYKIIEKKQPVAFWCNPISGHNTLYWYLQNLGQGPELLIRYENEEAVDDSQLPKDRFSAERLKGVDSTLKIQPAELGDSAVYLCASSAQGVYGYTFGSGTRLTVV.

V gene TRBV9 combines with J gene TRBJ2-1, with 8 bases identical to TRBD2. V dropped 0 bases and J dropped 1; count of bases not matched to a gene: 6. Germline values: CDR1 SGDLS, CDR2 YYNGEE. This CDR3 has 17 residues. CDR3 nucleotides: TGTGCCAGCAGCGTAGGCCGAACGGGAGGGTCCTACAATGAGCAGTTCTTC. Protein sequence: CASSVGRTGGSYNEQFF. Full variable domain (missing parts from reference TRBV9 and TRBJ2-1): DSGVTQTPKHLITATGQRVTLRCSPRSGDLSVYWYQQSLDQGLQFLIQYYNGEERAKGNILERFSAQQFPDLHSELNLSSLELGDSALYFCASSVGRTGGSYNEQFFGPGTRLTVL.

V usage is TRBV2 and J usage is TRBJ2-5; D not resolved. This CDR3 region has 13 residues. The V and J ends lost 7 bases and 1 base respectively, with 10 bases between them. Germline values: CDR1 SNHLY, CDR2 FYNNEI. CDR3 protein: CASKDGFQETQYF. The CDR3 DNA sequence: TGTGCCAGCAAAGACGGGTTCCAAGAGACCCAGTACTTC.

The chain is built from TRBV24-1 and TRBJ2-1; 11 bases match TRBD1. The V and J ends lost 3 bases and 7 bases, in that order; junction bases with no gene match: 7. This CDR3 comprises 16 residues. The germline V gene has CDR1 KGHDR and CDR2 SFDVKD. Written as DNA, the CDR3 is TGTGCCACCAGTGATGGACAGGGGGCGATTTCGAATGAGCAGTTCTTC. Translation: CATSDGQGAISNEQFF.

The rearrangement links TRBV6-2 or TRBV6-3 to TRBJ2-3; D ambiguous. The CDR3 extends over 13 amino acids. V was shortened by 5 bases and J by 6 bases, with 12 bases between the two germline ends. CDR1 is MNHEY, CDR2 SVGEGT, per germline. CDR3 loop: CASSRLRRDTQYF. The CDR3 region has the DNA TGTGCCAGCAGTCGACTGAGAAGGGATACGCAGTATTTT.

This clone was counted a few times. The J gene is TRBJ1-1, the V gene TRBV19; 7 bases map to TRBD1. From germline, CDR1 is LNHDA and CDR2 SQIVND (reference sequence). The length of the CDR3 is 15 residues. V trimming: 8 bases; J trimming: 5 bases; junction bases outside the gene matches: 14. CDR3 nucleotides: TGTGCCAGTCAAAGCGGTCCAGGCAGGGGGACTGAAGCTTTCTTT. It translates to CASQSGPGRGTEAFF.

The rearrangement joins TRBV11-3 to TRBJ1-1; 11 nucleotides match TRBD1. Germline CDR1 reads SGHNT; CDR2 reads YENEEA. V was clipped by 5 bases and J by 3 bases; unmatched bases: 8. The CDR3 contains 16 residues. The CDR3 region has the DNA TGTGCCAGCAGCCCATGGACAGGGGGCAGGTACACTGAAGCTTTCTTT. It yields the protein CASSPWTGGRYTEAFF.

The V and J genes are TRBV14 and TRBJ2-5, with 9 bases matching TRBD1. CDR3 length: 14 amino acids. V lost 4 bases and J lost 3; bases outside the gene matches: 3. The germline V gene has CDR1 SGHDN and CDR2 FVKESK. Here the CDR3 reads CASSLRDREETQYF. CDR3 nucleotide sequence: TGTGCCAGCAGCCTACGGGACAGGGAAGAGACCCAGTACTTC.